The 12 T cell receptor beta chains reported below all come from one sample, sequenced in a study of blood T cell repertoires in COVID-19. Assay: immunoSEQ multiplex PCR; the TCRdb copy retains only in-frame clones and omits some. The sample has fewer than 300,000 clones; more than 80% are singletons. Sequenced material: PBMCs or T cells enriched from blood (not recorded which). The receptor source for this set is a woman between 25 and 40 years old who had recovered from COVID-19.

The chain employs TRBV19 and TRBJ2-7; D call uncertain. The V gene's germline CDR1 is LNHDA and CDR2 SQIVND (reference sequence). This CDR3 contains 14 residues. V lost 2 bases, J lost 0 bases, and 8 bases lay in between. CDR3 residues: CASSIMRSSYEQYF. CDR3 coding DNA: TGTGCCAGTAGTATAATGAGGAGCTCCTACGAGCAGTACTTC.

The chain employs TRBV28 and TRBJ2-7; tentative D call: TRBD1 (5 bases). There are 15 residues in the CDR3. Germline V lookup: CDR1 MDHEN, CDR2 SYDVKM. Trimming stripped 7 bases from V and 5 bases from J, with 21 bases between. DNA of the CDR3: TGTGCCAGCACCCCTGGACATCAGGGATCCCACGAGCAGTACTTC. Its protein is CASTPGHQGSHEQYF. Supplemented by reference TRBV28 and TRBJ2-7, the full variable domain reads DVKVTQSSRYLVKRTGEKVFLECVQDMDHENMFWYRQDPGLGLRLIYFSYDVKMKEKGDIPEGYSVSREKKERFSLILESASTNQTSMYLCASTPGHQGSHEQYFGPGTRLTVT.

The chain combines TRBV5-1 with TRBJ1-4, with 7 bases matching TRBD1. This CDR3 has 14 amino acids. Germline V gene lookup returns CDR1 SGHRS and CDR2 YFSETQ. With 3 bases clipped from V and 4 bases from J, the junction kept 3 bases outside the gene matches. This CDR3 is CASSWDSVNEKLFF. CDR3 coding DNA: TGCGCCAGCAGCTGGGACAGCGTTAATGAAAAACTGTTTTTT.

This clone appeared a single time. The chain recombines TRBV9 with TRBJ2-7; weak D call: TRBD1 (5 bases). This CDR3 is 18 amino acids long. V dropped 4 bases and J dropped 2 bases, with 25 bases sitting between them. CDR1 is SGDLS and CDR2 is YYNGEE in the germline V gene. DNA of the CDR3: TGTGCCAGCAGCCCTAATTACCAGACAGACCCTATTACCTACGAGCAGTACTTC. It is translated as CASSPNYQTDPITYEQYF. Full variable domain (outside the CDR3, taken from reference TRBV9 and TRBJ2-7): DSGVTQTPKHLITATGQRVTLRCSPRSGDLSVYWYQQSLDQGLQFLIQYYNGEERAKGNILERFSAQQFPDLHSELNLSSLELGDSALYFCASSPNYQTDPITYEQYFGPGTRLTVT.

For the CDR3, the DNA is TGTGCCAGCAGCCTCACCAGGGGGGTGAACACTGAAGCTTTCTTT. This sequence encodes CASSLTRGVNTEAFF. The gene calls are TRBV7-9 and TRBJ1-1; 7 positions agree with TRBD1. The CDR3 is 15 residues long. Germline CDR1 reads SEHNR; CDR2 reads FQNEAQ (reference sequence). V shed 5 bases, J shed 0 bases, and the junction held 6 bases outside the gene matches.

This chain connects TRBV18 to TRBJ1-5, with 7 bases fitting TRBD1. V dropped 6 bases and J dropped 0; count of bases not matched to a gene: 8. The CDR3 has 16 amino acids. Germline CDR1 reads KGHSH; CDR2 reads LQKENI. The chain's CDR3 is CASSWGQLDSNQPQHF. CDR3 in DNA: TGTGCCAGCTCGTGGGGACAGCTAGATAGCAATCAGCCCCAGCATTTT.

The chain combines TRBV7-2 with TRBJ2-7; no clear D. The CDR3 is made up of 14 amino acids. CDR1 and CDR2 (germline): SGHTA, FQGNSA. Between the trimmed V and J ends, which lost 5 bases and 3 bases, there was a span of 14 bases. The DNA for the CDR3 is TGTGCCAGCAGCCTCAGTAACCCAAACTACGAGCAGTACTTC. Translating it yields CASSLSNPNYEQYF.

The V and J genes are TRBV30 and TRBJ1-5; D is uncertain. V was cut by 0 bases and J by 5 bases, with 11 bases left in between. The germline gives CDR1 GTSNPN, CDR2 SVGIG (reference sequence). The length of the CDR3 is 14 residues. The CDR3 protein is CAWSVRIGDQPQHF. The CDR3 region has the DNA TGTGCCTGGAGTGTACGGATCGGGGATCAGCCCCAGCATTTT. Together with reference TRBV30 and TRBJ1-5, the CDR3 gives the full variable domain: SQTIHQWPATLVQPVGSPLSLECTVEGTSNPNLYWYRQAAGRGLQLLFYSVGIGQISSEVPQNLSASRPQDRQFILSSKKLLLSDSGFYLCAWSVRIGDQPQHFGDGTRLSIL.

The chain links TRBV5-5 to TRBJ2-5; 15 bases match TRBD2. The CDR3 covers 17 residues. After removal of 4 bases from V and 2 bases from J, the junction contained 6 bases not matched to a gene. Germline V CDR1 and CDR2: SGHKS, YYEKEE (reference sequence). The CDR3 protein is CASSNFGLAGGQETQYF. In DNA form, the CDR3 reads TGTGCCAGCAGCAACTTCGGACTAGCGGGAGGGCAAGAGACCCAGTACTTC.

The J gene is TRBJ2-7, the V gene TRBV5-1; 11 nucleotides align to TRBD2. The CDR3 runs to 14 residues. Germline assignment: CDR1 SGHRS and CDR2 YFSETQ. V dropped 4 bases and J dropped 4; count of bases not matched to a gene: 4. CDR3 DNA: TGCGCCAGCAGCCCAGGACTAGCGGGTTACGAGCAGTACTTC. Amino acid sequence: CASSPGLAGYEQYF.

This chain uses TRBV15 with TRBJ2-5, with 7 bases matching TRBD1. CDR1 is LNHNV and CDR2 is YYDKDF in the germline V gene (reference sequence). The CDR3 spans 14 residues. V lost 0 bases, J lost 3 bases, and 1 base stayed unmatched. CDR3 sequence reads: CATSRDRGKETQYF. The CDR3 DNA sequence: TGTGCCACCAGCAGAGACAGGGGGAAAGAGACCCAGTACTTC.

This chain joins TRBV5-4 and TRBJ1-5, with TRBD1 as a possible D gene (5 bases). Between the trimmed V and J ends, which lost 4 bases and 2 bases, there was a span of 10 bases. The CDR3 length is 14 residues. Germline V gene sequence: CDR1 SGHNT, CDR2 YYREEE (reference sequence). The chain's CDR3 is CASSAGGRNQPQHF. Here the CDR3 DNA reads TGTGCCAGCAGCGCGGGGGGACGCAATCAGCCCCAGCATTTT.